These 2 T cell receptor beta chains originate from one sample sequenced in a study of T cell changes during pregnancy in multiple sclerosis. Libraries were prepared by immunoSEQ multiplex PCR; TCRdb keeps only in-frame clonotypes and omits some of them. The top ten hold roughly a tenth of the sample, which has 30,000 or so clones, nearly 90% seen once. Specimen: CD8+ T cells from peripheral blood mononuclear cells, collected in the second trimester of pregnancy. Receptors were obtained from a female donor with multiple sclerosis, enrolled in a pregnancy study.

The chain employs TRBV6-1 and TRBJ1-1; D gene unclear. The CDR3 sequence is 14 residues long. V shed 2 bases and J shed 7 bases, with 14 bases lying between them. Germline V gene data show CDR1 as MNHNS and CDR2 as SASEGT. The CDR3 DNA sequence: TGTGCCAGCAGTGAAACAGTCCGGAGGGATGAAGCTTTCTTT. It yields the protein CASSETVRRDEAFF.

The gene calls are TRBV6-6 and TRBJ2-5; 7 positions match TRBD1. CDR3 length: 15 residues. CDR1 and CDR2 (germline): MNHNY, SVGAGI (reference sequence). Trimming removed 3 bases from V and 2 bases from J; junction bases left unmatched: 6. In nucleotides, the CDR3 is TGTGCCAGCAGTTATGAGGGGACAGTGCAAGAGACCCAGTACTTC. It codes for CASSYEGTVQETQYF.